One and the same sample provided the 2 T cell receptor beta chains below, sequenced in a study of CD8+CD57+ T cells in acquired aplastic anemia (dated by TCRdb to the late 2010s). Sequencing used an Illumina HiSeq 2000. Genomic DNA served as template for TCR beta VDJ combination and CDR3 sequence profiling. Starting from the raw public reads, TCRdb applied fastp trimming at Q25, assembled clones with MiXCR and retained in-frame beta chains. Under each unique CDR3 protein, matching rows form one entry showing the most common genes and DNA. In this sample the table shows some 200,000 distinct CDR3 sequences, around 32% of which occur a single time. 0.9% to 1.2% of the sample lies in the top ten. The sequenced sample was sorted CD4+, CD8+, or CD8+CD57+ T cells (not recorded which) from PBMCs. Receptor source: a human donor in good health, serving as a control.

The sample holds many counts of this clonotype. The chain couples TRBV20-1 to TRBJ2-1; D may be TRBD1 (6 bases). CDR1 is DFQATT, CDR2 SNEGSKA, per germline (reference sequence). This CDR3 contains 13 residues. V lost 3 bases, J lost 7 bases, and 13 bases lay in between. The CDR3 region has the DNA TGCAGTGCTAGGTGGCAGGGGAGTAATGAGCAGTTCTTC. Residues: CSARWQGSNEQFF.

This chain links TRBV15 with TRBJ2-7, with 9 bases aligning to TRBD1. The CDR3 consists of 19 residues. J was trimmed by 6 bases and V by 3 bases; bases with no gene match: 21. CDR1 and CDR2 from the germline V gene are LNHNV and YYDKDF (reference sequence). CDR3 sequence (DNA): TGTGCCACCAGCAGCTTACCTACAGGGGGCGAAGAGGTGACCCGCGAGCAGTACTTC. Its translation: CATSSLPTGGEEVTREQYF.